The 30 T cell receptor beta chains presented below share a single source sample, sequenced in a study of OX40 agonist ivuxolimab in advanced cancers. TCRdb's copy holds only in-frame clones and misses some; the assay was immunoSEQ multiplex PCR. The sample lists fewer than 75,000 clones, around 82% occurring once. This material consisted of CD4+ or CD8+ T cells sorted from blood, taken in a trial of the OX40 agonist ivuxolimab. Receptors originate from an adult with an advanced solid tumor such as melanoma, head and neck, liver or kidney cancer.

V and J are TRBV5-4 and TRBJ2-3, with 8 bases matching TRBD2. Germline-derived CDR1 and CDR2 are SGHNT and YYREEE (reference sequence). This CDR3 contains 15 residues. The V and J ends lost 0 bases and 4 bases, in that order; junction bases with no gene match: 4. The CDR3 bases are TGTGCCAGCAGCTTGGCCAGCGGGAGTTCAGATACGCAGTATTTT. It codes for CASSLASGSSDTQYF. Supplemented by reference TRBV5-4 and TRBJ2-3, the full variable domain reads ETGVTQSPTHLIKTRGQQVTLRCSSQSGHNTVSWYQQALGQGPQFIFQYYREEENGRGNFPPRFSGLQFPNYSSELNVNALELDDSALYLCASSLASGSSDTQYFGPGTRLTVL.

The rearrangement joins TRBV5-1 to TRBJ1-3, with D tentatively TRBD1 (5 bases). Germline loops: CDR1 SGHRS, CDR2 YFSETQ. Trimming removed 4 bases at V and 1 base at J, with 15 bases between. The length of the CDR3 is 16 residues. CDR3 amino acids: CASSDNTGTSGNTIYF. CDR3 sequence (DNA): TGCGCCAGCAGCGACAATACAGGTACTTCTGGAAACACCATATATTTT. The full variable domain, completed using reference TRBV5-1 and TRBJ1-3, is KAGVTQTPRYLIKTRGQQVTLSCSPISGHRSVSWYQQTPGQGLQFLFEYFSETQRNKGNFPGRFSGRQFSNSRSEMNVSTLELGDSALYLCASSDNTGTSGNTIYFGEGSWLTVV.

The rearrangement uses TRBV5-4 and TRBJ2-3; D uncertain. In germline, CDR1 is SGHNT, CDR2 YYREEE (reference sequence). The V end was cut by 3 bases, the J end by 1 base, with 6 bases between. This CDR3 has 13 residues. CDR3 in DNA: TGTGCCAGCAGCTCAGTGGGCACAGATACGCAGTATTTT. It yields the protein CASSSVGTDTQYF.

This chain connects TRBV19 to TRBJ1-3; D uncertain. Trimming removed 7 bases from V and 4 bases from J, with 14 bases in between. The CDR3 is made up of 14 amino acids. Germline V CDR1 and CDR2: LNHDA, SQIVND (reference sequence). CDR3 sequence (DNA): TGTGCCAGTACTGATGCGAGGGTAGGAAACACCATATATTTT. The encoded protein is CASTDARVGNTIYF.

The CDR3: CASSQGQTYQETQYF. The CDR3 DNA reads TGCGCCAGCAGCCAAGGACAGACGTACCAAGAGACCCAGTACTTC. The V call is TRBV4-1, the J call TRBJ2-5, with D maybe TRBD1 (5 bases). The CDR3 has 15 amino acids. The germline gives CDR1 MGHRA, CDR2 YSYEKL. Trimming removed 1 base at V and 0 bases at J, with 9 bases between.

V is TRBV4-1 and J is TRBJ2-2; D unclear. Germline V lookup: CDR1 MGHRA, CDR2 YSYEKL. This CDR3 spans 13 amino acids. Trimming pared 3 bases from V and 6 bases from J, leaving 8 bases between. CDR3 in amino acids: CASSQYFSGELFF. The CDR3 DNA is TGCGCCAGCAGCCAGTACTTCTCCGGGGAGCTGTTTTTT.

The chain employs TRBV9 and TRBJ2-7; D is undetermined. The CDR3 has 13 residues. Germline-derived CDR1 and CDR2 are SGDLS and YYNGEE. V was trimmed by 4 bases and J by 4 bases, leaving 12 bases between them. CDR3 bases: TGTGCCAGCAGCCCTCGTGGAATTTACGAGCAGTACTTC. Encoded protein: CASSPRGIYEQYF.

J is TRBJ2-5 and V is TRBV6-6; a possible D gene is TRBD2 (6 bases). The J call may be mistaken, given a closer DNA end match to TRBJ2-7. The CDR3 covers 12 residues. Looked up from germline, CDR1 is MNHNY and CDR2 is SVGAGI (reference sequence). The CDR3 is CATRRGSYEQYF. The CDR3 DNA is TGTGCCACCCGGCGGGGTTCCTACGAGCAGTACTTC.

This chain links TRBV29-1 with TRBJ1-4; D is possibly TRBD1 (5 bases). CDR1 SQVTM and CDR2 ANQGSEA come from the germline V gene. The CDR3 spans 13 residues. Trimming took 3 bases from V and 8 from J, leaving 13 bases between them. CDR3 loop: CSVDKGMGEKLFF. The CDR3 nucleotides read TGCAGCGTTGATAAGGGGATGGGAGAAAAACTGTTTTTT. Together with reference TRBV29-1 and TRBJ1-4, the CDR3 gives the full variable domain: SAVISQKPSRDICQRGTSLTIQCQVDSQVTMMFWYRQQPGQSLTLIATANQGSEATYESGFVIDKFPISRPNLTFSTLTVSNMSPEDSSIYLCSVDKGMGEKLFFGSGTQLSVL.

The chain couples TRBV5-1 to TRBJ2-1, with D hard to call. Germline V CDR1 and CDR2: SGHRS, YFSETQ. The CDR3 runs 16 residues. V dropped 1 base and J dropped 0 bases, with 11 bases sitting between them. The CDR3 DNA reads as TGCGCCAGCAGCTTGTATGGCGCCCGCTCCTACAATGAGCAGTTCTTC. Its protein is CASSLYGARSYNEQFF.

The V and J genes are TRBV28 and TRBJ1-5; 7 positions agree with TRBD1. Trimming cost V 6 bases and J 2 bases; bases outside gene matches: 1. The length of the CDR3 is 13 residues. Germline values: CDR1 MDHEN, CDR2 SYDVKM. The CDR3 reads CASRTGRNQPQHF. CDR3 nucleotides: TGTGCCAGCAGGACAGGGCGCAATCAGCCCCAGCATTTT.

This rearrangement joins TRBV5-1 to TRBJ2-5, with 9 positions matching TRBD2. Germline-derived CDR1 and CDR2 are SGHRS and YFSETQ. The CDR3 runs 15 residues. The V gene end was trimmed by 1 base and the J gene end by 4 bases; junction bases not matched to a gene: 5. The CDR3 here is CASSLRLAAPETQYF. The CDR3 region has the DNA TGCGCCAGCAGCTTGCGACTAGCGGCGCCAGAGACCCAGTACTTC.

This chain's CDR3 is CASRMGPQETQYF. The DNA of the CDR3 is TGCGCCAGCCGCATGGGGCCCCAAGAGACCCAGTACTTC. This chain connects TRBV10-1 to TRBJ2-5, with D possibly TRBD1 on 5 matching bases. Germline V lookup: CDR1 WNHNN, CDR2 SYGVQD (reference sequence). The CDR3 consists of 13 residues. The germline V and J ends were trimmed by 8 bases and 1 base, with 11 bases remaining between them.

CDR3: CASRAWGYGYTF. The CDR3 nucleotides read TGTGCCAGCAGGGCCTGGGGCTATGGCTACACCTTC. V gene TRBV28 combines with J gene TRBJ1-2; D gene ambiguous. Germline V CDR1 and CDR2: MDHEN, SYDVKM. V lost 6 bases and J 4 bases, leaving 9 bases between the germline ends. The CDR3 has 12 residues.

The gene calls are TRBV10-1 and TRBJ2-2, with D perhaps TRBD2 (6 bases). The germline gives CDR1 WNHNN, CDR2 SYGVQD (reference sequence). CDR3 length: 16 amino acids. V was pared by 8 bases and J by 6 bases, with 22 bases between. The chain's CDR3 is CASAPRRGTQAGELFF. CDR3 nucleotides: TGCGCCAGCGCCCCTCGACGGGGGACCCAGGCCGGGGAGCTGTTTTTT.

The CDR3 loop reads CAWSPGLLEAFF. In nucleotides, the CDR3 is TGTGCCTGGAGCCCCGGGCTTCTTGAAGCTTTCTTT. This chain links TRBV30 with TRBJ1-1; D is uncertain. Germline CDR1 GTSNPN, CDR2 SVGIG (reference sequence). Trimming took 3 bases from V and 7 from J, leaving 12 bases between them. The CDR3 covers 12 residues. Full variable domain (rest looked up from reference TRBV30 and TRBJ1-1): SQTIHQWPATLVQPVGSPLSLECTVEGTSNPNLYWYRQAAGRGLQLLFYSVGIGQISSEVPQNLSASRPQDRQFILSSKKLLLSDSGFYLCAWSPGLLEAFFGQGTRLTVV.

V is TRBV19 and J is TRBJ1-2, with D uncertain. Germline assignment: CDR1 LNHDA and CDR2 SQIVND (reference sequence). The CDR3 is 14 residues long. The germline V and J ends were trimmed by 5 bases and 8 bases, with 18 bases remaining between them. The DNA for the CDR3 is TGTGCCAGTAGTGGGCCTTGGACCCAACAGGGCTACACCTTC. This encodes CASSGPWTQQGYTF.

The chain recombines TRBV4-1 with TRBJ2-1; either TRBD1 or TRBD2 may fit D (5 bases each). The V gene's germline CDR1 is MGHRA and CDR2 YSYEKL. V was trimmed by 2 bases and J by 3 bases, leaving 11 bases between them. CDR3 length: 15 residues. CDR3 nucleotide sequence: TGCGCCAGCAGCCAACCCGGGGCGCGCTACAATGAGCAGTTCTTC. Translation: CASSQPGARYNEQFF.

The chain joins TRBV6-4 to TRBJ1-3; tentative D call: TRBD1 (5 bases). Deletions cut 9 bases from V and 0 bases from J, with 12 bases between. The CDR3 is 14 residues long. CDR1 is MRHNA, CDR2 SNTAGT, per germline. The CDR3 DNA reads TGTGCCAGGTCCACTGGGACCTCTGGAAACACCATATATTTT. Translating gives CARSTGTSGNTIYF.

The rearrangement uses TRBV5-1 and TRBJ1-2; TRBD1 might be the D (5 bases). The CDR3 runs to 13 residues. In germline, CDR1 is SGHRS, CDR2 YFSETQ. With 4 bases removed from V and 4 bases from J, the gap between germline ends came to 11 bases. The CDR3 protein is CASSPGLGYGYTF. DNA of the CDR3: TGCGCCAGCAGCCCGGGGCTGGGCTATGGCTACACCTTC.

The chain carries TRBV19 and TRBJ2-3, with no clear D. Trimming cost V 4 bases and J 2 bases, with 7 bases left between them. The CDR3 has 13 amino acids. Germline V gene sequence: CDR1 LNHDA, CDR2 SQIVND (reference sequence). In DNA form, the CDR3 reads TGTGCCAGTAGTAGGCCAGACACAGATACGCAGTATTTT. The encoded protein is CASSRPDTDTQYF.

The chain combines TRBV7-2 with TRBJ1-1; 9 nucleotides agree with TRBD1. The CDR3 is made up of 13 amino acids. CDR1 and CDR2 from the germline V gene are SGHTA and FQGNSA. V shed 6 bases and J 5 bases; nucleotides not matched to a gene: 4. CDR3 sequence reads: CASRKDRGTEAFF. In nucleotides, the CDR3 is TGTGCCAGCAGAAAAGACAGGGGGACTGAAGCTTTCTTT.

The CDR3 DNA reads TGTGCCAGCAGTGGAGGCGGGTCTTTATTGACTGGGGCCAACGTCCTGACTTTC. Translating it yields CASSGGGSLLTGANVLTF. J is TRBJ2-6 and V is TRBV2, with D maybe TRBD2 (5 bases). V lost 4 bases and J 2 bases, leaving 18 bases between the germline ends. From germline, CDR1 is SNHLY and CDR2 FYNNEI. The CDR3 is 18 residues long.

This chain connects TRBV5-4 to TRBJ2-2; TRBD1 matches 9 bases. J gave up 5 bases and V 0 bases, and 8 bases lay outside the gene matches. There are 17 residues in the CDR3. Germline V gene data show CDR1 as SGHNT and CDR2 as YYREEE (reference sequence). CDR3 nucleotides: TGTGCCAGCAGCTTGGCCATGGGGACAGGGCGGACCGGGGAGCTGTTTTTT. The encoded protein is CASSLAMGTGRTGELFF.

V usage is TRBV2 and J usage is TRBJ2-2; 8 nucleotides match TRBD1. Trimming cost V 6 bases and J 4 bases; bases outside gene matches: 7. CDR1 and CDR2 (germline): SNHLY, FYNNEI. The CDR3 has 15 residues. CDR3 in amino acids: CASSRTGQGTGELFF. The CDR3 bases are TGTGCCAGCAGCCGGACAGGGCAGGGCACCGGGGAGCTGTTTTTT.

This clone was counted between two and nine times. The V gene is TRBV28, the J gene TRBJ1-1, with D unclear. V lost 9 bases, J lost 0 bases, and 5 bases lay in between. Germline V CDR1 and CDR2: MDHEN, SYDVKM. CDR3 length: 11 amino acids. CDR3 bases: TGTGCCAGTGGGTTGAACACTGAAGCTTTCTTT. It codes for CASGLNTEAFF.

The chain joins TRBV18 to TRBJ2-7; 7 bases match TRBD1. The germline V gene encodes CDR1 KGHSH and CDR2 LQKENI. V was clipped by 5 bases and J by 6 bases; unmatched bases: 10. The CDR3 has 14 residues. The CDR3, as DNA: TGTGCCAGCTCAGCCTGGGACAGCTCCCCCGAGCAGTACTTC. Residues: CASSAWDSSPEQYF.

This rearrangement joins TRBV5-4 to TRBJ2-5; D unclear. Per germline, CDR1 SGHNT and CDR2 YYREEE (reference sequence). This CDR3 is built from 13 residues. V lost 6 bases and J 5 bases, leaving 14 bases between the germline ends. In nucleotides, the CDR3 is TGTGCCAGCACGAACCCCTCCGGGGAGACCCAGTACTTC. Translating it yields CASTNPSGETQYF.

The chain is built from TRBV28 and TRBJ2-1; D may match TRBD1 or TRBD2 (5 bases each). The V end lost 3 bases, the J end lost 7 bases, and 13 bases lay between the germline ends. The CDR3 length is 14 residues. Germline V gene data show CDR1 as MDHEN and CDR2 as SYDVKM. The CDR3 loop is CASSFYEWGNEQFF. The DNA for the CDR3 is TGTGCCAGCAGTTTCTATGAATGGGGGAATGAGCAGTTCTTC. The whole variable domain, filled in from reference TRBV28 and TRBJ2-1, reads DVKVTQSSRYLVKRTGEKVFLECVQDMDHENMFWYRQDPGLGLRLIYFSYDVKMKEKGDIPEGYSVSREKKERFSLILESASTNQTSMYLCASSFYEWGNEQFFGPGTRLTVL.

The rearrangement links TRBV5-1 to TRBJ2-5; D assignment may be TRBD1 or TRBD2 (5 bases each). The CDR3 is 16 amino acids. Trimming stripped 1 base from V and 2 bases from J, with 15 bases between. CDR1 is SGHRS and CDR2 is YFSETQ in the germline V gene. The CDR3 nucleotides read TGCGCCAGCAGCTTGTGGGTCGGGGCAGGTCAAGAGACCCAGTACTTC. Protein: CASSLWVGAGQETQYF.